What follows are 25 T cell receptor beta chains derived from one specimen sequenced in a study of cytomegalovirus exposure and HLA in healthy donors. Measured with immunoSEQ multiplex PCR; TCRdb has only the in-frame clones, and not every one. The data contain more than 95,000 clones, about 91% of them seen just once; the ten biggest clones take up approximately 1.1%. The sequenced sample was PBMCs. These receptors all stem from a woman aged 18 to 35 in good health and CMV-seronegative.

V usage is TRBV11-2 and J usage is TRBJ1-4; 10 bases are a match to TRBD1. V trimming: 0 bases; J trimming: 8 bases; junction bases outside the gene matches: 3. The CDR3 totals 15 residues. Germline V gene sequence: CDR1 SGHAT, CDR2 FQNNGV. CDR3 DNA sequence: TGTGCCAGCAGCTTAGACGGGACAGGGGTAGAAAAACTGTTTTTT. Protein: CASSLDGTGVEKLFF.

This rearrangement joins TRBV19 to TRBJ2-7, with TRBD2 matching over 9 bases. The CDR3 is made up of 18 amino acids. Germline CDR1 LNHDA, CDR2 SQIVND (reference sequence). V gave up 7 bases and J gave up 3 bases; unmatched junction bases: 19. Here the CDR3 reads CASINWDSASGENYEQYV. CDR3 DNA: TGTGCCAGTATAAATTGGGATAGTGCTAGCGGGGAAAACTACGAGCAGTACGTC.

The count of this clone is one. V is TRBV4-2 and J is TRBJ2-2, with D perhaps TRBD1 (5 bases). The CDR3 contains 15 residues. Germline V lookup: CDR1 LGHNA, CDR2 YNFKEQ. V lost 0 bases and J lost 6, with 11 bases in between. The CDR3 DNA reads TGTGCCAGCAGCCAAGAAGGGGTTAAGGCCGGGGAGCTGTTTTTT. This gives the protein CASSQEGVKAGELFF.

V usage is TRBV5-1 and J usage is TRBJ2-1, with a possible D match to TRBD1 (5 bases). The CDR3 totals 15 residues. Trimming shortened V by 1 base and J by 5 bases, and 13 bases separated the two germline ends. CDR1 is SGHRS and CDR2 is YFSETQ in the germline V gene. In nucleotides, the CDR3 is TGCGCCAGCAGCTTGTGGGGCCTAAACGACAATGAGCAGTTCTTC. This encodes CASSLWGLNDNEQFF.

This chain connects TRBV18 to TRBJ1-1, with unresolved D. V lost 2 bases and J 4 bases, leaving 8 bases between the germline ends. Looked up from germline, CDR1 is KGHSH and CDR2 is LQKENI. CDR3 length equals 13 residues. The CDR3 sequence is CASSPVISTEAFF. DNA of the CDR3: TGTGCCAGCTCACCAGTAATCTCCACTGAAGCTTTCTTT.

The chain has TRBV7-9 and TRBJ2-7; D possibly corresponds to TRBD1 (5 bases). This CDR3 is 12 amino acids long. Germline CDR1 is SEHNR and CDR2 is FQNEAQ (reference sequence). The ends were cut back, 4 bases at V and 4 bases at J, with 8 bases in the middle. CDR3: CASSWGEYEQYF. CDR3 bases: TGTGCCAGCAGCTGGGGCGAGTACGAGCAGTACTTC.

The chain combines TRBV19 with TRBJ2-2; the D is unclear. Per the germline V gene, CDR1 is LNHDA and CDR2 is SQIVND (reference sequence). The germline V and J ends were trimmed by 7 bases and 1 base, with 13 bases remaining between them. The CDR3 has 15 amino acids. The CDR3 bases are TGTGCCAGTATGAATCTAGGATGGAACACCGGGGAGCTGTTTTTT. It yields the protein CASMNLGWNTGELFF.

This clone showed up just a few times. This rearrangement joins TRBV5-1 to TRBJ1-2; tentative D call: TRBD1 (6 bases). The V end was cut by 3 bases, the J end by 3 bases, with 9 bases between. Germline V CDR1 and CDR2: SGHRS, YFSETQ. This CDR3 contains 13 residues. Here the CDR3 reads CASSSPGDYGYTF. The CDR3 DNA reads as TGCGCCAGCAGCTCACCAGGGGACTATGGCTACACCTTC.

The chain recombines TRBV9 with TRBJ2-7; 10 bases fit TRBD1. V lost 3 bases and J lost 3; bases outside the gene matches: 3. The V gene's germline CDR1 is SGDLS and CDR2 YYNGEE. This CDR3 spans 14 amino acids. CDR3 sequence (DNA): TGTGCCAGCAGCGGCCGGGACAGGGGCTACGAGCAGTACTTC. Amino acids: CASSGRDRGYEQYF.

CDR3 in DNA: TGTGCCAGTAGGCAAACTGGTACGAATTCACCCCTCCACTTT. Protein: CASRQTGTNSPLHF. V gene TRBV19 combines with J gene TRBJ1-6; D not certain. V was clipped by 6 bases and J by 7 bases, with 13 bases between them. CDR3 length: 14 residues. Germline lookup yields CDR1 LNHDA and CDR2 SQIVND (reference sequence).

V gene TRBV28 combines with J gene TRBJ1-6; unclear D gene. The V end was cut by 6 bases, the J end by 8 bases, with 17 bases between. Germline V CDR1 and CDR2: MDHEN, SYDVKM. The CDR3 runs 15 residues. The CDR3 DNA reads TGTGCCAGCAGCCCCGCCGGATCGGGAGATTCACCCCTCCACTTT. Its protein product is CASSPAGSGDSPLHF.

The gene calls are TRBV4-2 and TRBJ1-1; TRBD1 might be the D (5 bases). V was cut by 3 bases and J by 5 bases, with 16 bases left in between. This CDR3 spans 15 amino acids. CDR1 and CDR2 (germline): LGHNA, YNFKEQ. CDR3: CASSQDYQGVTEAFF. DNA for the CDR3: TGTGCCAGCAGCCAGGACTATCAGGGAGTAACTGAAGCTTTCTTT.

The V and J genes are TRBV21-1 and TRBJ2-5; the D call TRBD1 from the table was never checked on the DNA. TRBV21-1 is recorded as a pseudogene. The CDR3 covers 16 residues. The CDR3 coding sequence is TGTGCCAGCAGCACCCCGACAGGGGCTGTCCCAGAGACCCAGTACTTC. Protein sequence: CASSTPTGAVPETQYF.

This chain uses TRBV4-1 with TRBJ1-1; 8 bases are shared with TRBD1. CDR1 MGHRA and CDR2 YSYEKL come from the germline V gene. Germline trimming cut 1 base from V and 0 bases from J; bases unmatched to any gene: 4. CDR3 length equals 16 residues. Written as DNA, the CDR3 is TGCGCCAGCAGCCAAGCTCCAGGGGGCTTGAACACTGAAGCTTTCTTT. It specifies CASSQAPGGLNTEAFF.

In its sample, this clone was seen once. The V call is TRBV7-2, the J call TRBJ2-3, with 8 positions matching TRBD1. The trim removed 6 bases at V and 1 base at J, leaving 6 bases unmatched. From germline, CDR1 is SGHTA and CDR2 FQGNSA. This CDR3 is 15 amino acids long. The CDR3 here is CASRDPGQGTDTQYF. The CDR3 DNA reads TGTGCCAGCAGAGATCCGGGACAGGGCACAGATACGCAGTATTTT.

The chain uses TRBV7-9 and TRBJ1-3, with D possibly TRBD1 on 5 matching bases. The CDR3 covers 17 residues. The germline gives CDR1 SEHNR, CDR2 FQNEAQ (reference sequence). V lost 1 base, J lost 0 bases, and 13 bases lay in between. The CDR3 DNA sequence: TGTGCCAGCAGCTTAGTATGGGGCAGAGACTCTGGAAACACCATATATTTT. Its protein product is CASSLVWGRDSGNTIYF.

The rearrangement links TRBV6-1 to TRBJ1-4; TRBD1 is a possible D gene (5 bases). CDR1 is MNHNS, CDR2 SASEGT, per germline. CDR3 size: 15 residues. The V end lost 5 bases, the J end lost 11 bases, and 21 bases lay between the germline ends. CDR3 region: CASSPMDITKGKLFF. The CDR3 nucleotides read TGTGCCAGCAGTCCCATGGACATAACAAAGGGGAAACTGTTTTTT.

The count of this clone is one. The CDR3: CASSWQGQGFYGYTF. CDR3 DNA: TGCGCCAGCAGCTGGCAGGGACAGGGGTTCTATGGCTACACCTTC. This chain joins TRBV5-1 and TRBJ1-2, with 10 bases identical to TRBD1. The CDR3 loop spans 15 amino acids. The ends lost 3 bases at V and 4 bases at J; junction bases unmatched: 6. CDR1 SGHRS and CDR2 YFSETQ come from the germline V gene.

The chain combines TRBV30 with TRBJ2-1, with a possible D match to TRBD2 (6 bases). The CDR3 extends over 14 amino acids. The germline CDR1 and CDR2 sequences are GTSNPN and SVGIG (reference sequence). V was cut by 4 bases and J by 5 bases, with 15 bases left in between. The CDR3 reads CAWTPGLTHNEQFF. The DNA of the CDR3 is TGTGCCTGGACTCCGGGACTGACCCACAATGAGCAGTTCTTC. The entire variable domain, with the rest obtained from reference TRBV30 and TRBJ2-1, is as follows: SQTIHQWPATLVQPVGSPLSLECTVEGTSNPNLYWYRQAAGRGLQLLFYSVGIGQISSEVPQNLSASRPQDRQFILSSKKLLLSDSGFYLCAWTPGLTHNEQFFGPGTRLTVL.

This chain links TRBV5-1 with TRBJ2-1; 8 bases map to TRBD2. CDR3 length: 13 amino acids. The J segment lost 5 bases and the V segment lost 5 bases, leaving 3 bases of the junction unmatched. Germline assignment: CDR1 SGHRS and CDR2 YFSETQ. The CDR3 nucleotides read TGCGCCAGCAGACTAGCGGCAAACAATGAGCAGTTCTTC. This translates into CASRLAANNEQFF.

The chain employs TRBV5-6 and TRBJ2-3, with TRBD2 identical over 11 bases. The junction had 4 bases not matched to a gene; V was cut back by 2 bases and J by 5 bases. From germline, CDR1 is SGHDT and CDR2 YYEEEE. The CDR3 spans 15 residues. CDR3 nucleotide sequence: TGTGCCAGCAGCTTTAGCGGGGGGGCCGGAGATACGCAGTATTTT. Translating it yields CASSFSGGAGDTQYF.

This clone was seen just once. The chain is built from TRBV19 and TRBJ2-3, with TRBD2 matching 10 bases. The length of the CDR3 is 16 residues. CDR1 and CDR2 from the germline V gene are LNHDA and SQIVND (reference sequence). The V gene end was trimmed by 4 bases and the J gene end by 3 bases; junction bases not matched to a gene: 7. The CDR3 coding sequence is TGTGCCAGTAGTACGCCACTAGCGGGACTGACAGATACGCAGTATTTT. Protein product: CASSTPLAGLTDTQYF.

V usage is TRBV27 and J usage is TRBJ2-2, with a weak D call TRBD1 (7 bases). CDR1 and CDR2 from the germline V gene are MNHEY and SMNVEV (reference sequence). V lost 2 bases to trimming and J lost 5 bases, with 15 bases between them. This CDR3 has 16 residues. The CDR3 here is CASSLVAGGPTGELFF. In nucleotides, the CDR3 is TGTGCCAGCAGTTTAGTGGCAGGGGGGCCGACCGGGGAGCTGTTTTTT.

This chain links TRBV19 with TRBJ2-2; weak D call: TRBD1 (5 bases). Trimming left V 10 bases short and J 5 bases short, with 17 bases between. This CDR3 region has 14 residues. From germline, CDR1 is LNHDA and CDR2 SQIVND (reference sequence). CDR3 region: CATLARQRTGELFF. In DNA, the CDR3 is TGTGCCACCCTGGCGAGACAGAGAACCGGGGAGCTGTTTTTT. Filled out from reference TRBV19 and TRBJ2-2, the complete variable domain reads DGGITQSPKYLFRKEGQNVTLSCEQNLNHDAMYWYRQDPGQGLRLIYYSQIVNDFQKGDIAEGYSVSREKKESFPLTVTSAQKNPTAFYLCATLARQRTGELFFGEGSRLTVL.

Concerning this clone itself: This specimen includes other DNA sequences encoding the same CDR3. The chain combines TRBV27 with TRBJ1-5, with D uncertain. This CDR3 has 15 residues. Germline CDR1 MNHEY, CDR2 SMNVEV (reference sequence). V was trimmed by 0 bases and J by 2 bases, leaving 8 bases between them. The CDR3: CASSLSGSGNQPQHF. The DNA of the CDR3 is TGTGCCAGCAGTTTATCCGGTAGTGGCAATCAGCCCCAGCATTTT.